In its sample, the clone carrying this T cell receptor (beta chain) was seen many times. This specimen belongs to a study of neurological immune-mediated disorders. V was cut by 6 bases and J by 0 bases, with 9 bases left in between. The CDR3 is made up of 14 amino acids. CDR1 is MDHEN, CDR2 SYDVKM, per germline. TCRdb recomputed calls from the 5' RACE reads with MiXCR, one row per CDR3 protein. The sample comprises tens of thousands of distinct CDR3 sequences, about 6% of which are singletons, and around 0.55% rests with the top ten. This receptor was identified in a woman between 35 and 50 years old in good health. The specimen was CD4+ T cells from blood. The V call is TRBV28, the J call TRBJ2-4; a possible D gene is TRBD1 (6 bases). The CDR3 DNA sequence: TGTGCCAGCAGGGACAGTCTAGCCAAAAACATTCAGTACTTC. Residues: CASRDSLAKNIQYF.